The present TCR beta chain was sequenced within a study of Ad26.COV2.S vaccination and SARS-CoV-2 variants. Treatment reported: roughly 18 received Ad26.COV2.S at low or high dose, single or two shots; 5 received placebo; per-sample allocation not given. After the first vaccine or placebo injection, samples were drawn on day 63. Produced via immunoSEQ multiplex PCR; TCRdb's table is partial and in-frame only. Of 300,000 to 500,000 clones in the sample, approximately 91% were seen once. V dropped 3 bases and J dropped 0 bases, with 11 bases sitting between them. This CDR3 is built from 14 residues. The germline V gene has CDR1 DFQATT and CDR2 SNEGSKA (reference sequence).

The chain uses TRBV20-1 and TRBJ1-1; D call uncertain. The material sequenced was peripheral blood, taken in a trial of Ad26.COV2.S vaccine versus placebo. This TCR was recovered from a person between 18 and 65 years old who received the Ad26.COV2.S COVID-19 vaccine or a placebo. DNA for the CDR3: TGCAGTGCTAGTTACGGGAACATGAACACTGAAGCTTTCTTT. This codes for CSASYGNMNTEAFF.